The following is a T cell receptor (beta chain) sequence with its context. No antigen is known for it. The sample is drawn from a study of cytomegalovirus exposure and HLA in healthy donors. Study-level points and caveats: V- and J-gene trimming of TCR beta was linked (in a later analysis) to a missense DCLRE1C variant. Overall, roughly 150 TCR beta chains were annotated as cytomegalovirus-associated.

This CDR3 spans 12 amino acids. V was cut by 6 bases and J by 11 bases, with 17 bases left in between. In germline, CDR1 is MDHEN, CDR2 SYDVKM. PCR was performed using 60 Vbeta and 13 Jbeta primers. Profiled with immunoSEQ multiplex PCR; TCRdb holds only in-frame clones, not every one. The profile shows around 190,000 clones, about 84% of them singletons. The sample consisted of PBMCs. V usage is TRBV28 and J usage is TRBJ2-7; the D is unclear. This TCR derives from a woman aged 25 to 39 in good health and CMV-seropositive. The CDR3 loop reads CASSQNPTSKYF. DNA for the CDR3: TGTGCCAGCAGCCAAAATCCAACATCCAAGTACTTC.